Following are 13 T cell receptor beta chains from one sample sequenced in a study of T-cell memory formation after mild COVID-19. From the 5' RACE reads, TCRdb called clonotypes with MiXCR, one entry per CDR3 protein. The sample shows 300,000 to 350,000 distinct CDR3 sequences, around an eighth of them seen only once. Material for sequencing was PBMCs or a T cell subset sorted from them (not recorded which). The receptors shown here come from a man in his late teens or twenties who had mild COVID-19 (a few samples of this study predate the infection). Cell type and time point are not known.

V is TRBV7-2 and J is TRBJ2-7; 8 nucleotides match TRBD1. Germline assignment: CDR1 SGHTA and CDR2 FQGNSA. CDR3 length equals 14 residues. V shed 3 bases, J shed 2 bases, and the junction held 3 bases outside the gene matches. CDR3 sequence: CASSFDRGPYEQYF. The CDR3 DNA sequence: TGTGCCAGCAGCTTCGACAGGGGACCCTACGAGCAGTACTTC.

This sequence joins TRBV5-1 and TRBJ2-7; D gene ambiguous. Germline lookup yields CDR1 SGHRS and CDR2 YFSETQ. V gave up 5 bases and J gave up 3 bases, with 15 bases separating them. The CDR3 covers 14 residues. The CDR3 sequence: CASRLASLSYEQYF. DNA for the CDR3: TGCGCCAGCAGATTAGCCTCCTTGAGCTACGAGCAGTACTTC.

This clonotype was detected many times. At one boundary the junction diverges from the germline segment, which might be a read error. J is TRBJ2-7 and V is TRBV12-3 or TRBV12-4; possibly TRBD2 for D (6 bases). The CDR3 sequence is 12 residues long. The CDR3 region has the DNA TGTGCCAGCAGTCAGTGGACTACCGAGCCGAGCTTC. Its translation: CASSQWTTEPSF.

This clonotype was found a few times. The chain employs TRBV7-3 and TRBJ1-1; D not resolved. V lost 5 bases and J lost 2, with 9 bases in between. The CDR3 loop spans 13 amino acids. Germline values: CDR1 SGHTA, CDR2 FQGTGA. CDR3 loop: CASSTTVNTEAFF. The DNA for the CDR3 is TGTGCCAGCAGCACAACAGTCAACACTGAAGCTTTCTTT.

In its sample, this clonotype was seen a few times. The gene calls are TRBV7-2 and TRBJ2-7, with D unresolved. From germline, CDR1 is SGHTA and CDR2 FQGNSA. CDR3 length: 14 residues. V dropped 0 bases and J dropped 3 bases, with 9 bases sitting between them. The CDR3 nucleotides are TGTGCCAGCAGCTTAGCATACAGCCTCTACGAGCAGTACGTC. Translating it yields CASSLAYSLYEQYV.

There are a few counts of this clonotype. The rearrangement uses TRBV7-9 and TRBJ2-7, with a tentative D call TRBD2 (5 bases). From germline, CDR1 is SEHNR and CDR2 FQNEAQ (reference sequence). Trimming pared 4 bases from V and 5 bases from J, leaving 18 bases between. The CDR3 consists of 15 residues. The CDR3 DNA follows: TGTGCCAGCAGCTCACTAGGGTCGTACGGGAACGAGCAGTACTTC. It encodes CASSSLGSYGNEQYF.

This clonotype was observed a handful of times. The chain combines TRBV6-2 or TRBV6-3 with TRBJ2-7; possibly TRBD2 for D (5 bases). V lost 0 bases and J lost 6, with 9 bases in between. CDR1 is MNHEY and CDR2 is SVGEGT in the germline V gene. The length of the CDR3 is 13 residues. CDR3 amino acids: CASSYSERGEQYV. CDR3 sequence (DNA): TGTGCCAGCAGTTACTCTGAACGGGGCGAGCAGTACGTC.

The rearrangement uses TRBV6-2 or TRBV6-3 and TRBJ2-3; TRBD2 aligns across 7 bases. The CDR3 is 15 residues long. Per germline, CDR1 MNHEY and CDR2 SVGEGT. Trimming at V came to 6 bases and at J to 2 bases, leaving 8 bases not matched to a gene. DNA for the CDR3: TGTGCCAGCAGAGAGACTAGCAGAGTCACAGATACGCAGTATTTT. Residues: CASRETSRVTDTQYF.

The chain carries TRBV4-3 and TRBJ1-2; D is ambiguous. Trimming shortened V by 0 bases and J by 0 bases, and 14 bases separated the two germline ends. The CDR3 sequence is 17 residues long. Germline V lookup: CDR1 LGHNA, CDR2 YSLEER. The CDR3 sequence is CASSQDRLQLSNYGYTF. CDR3 DNA sequence: TGCGCCAGCAGCCAAGATCGATTACAGCTCTCTAACTATGGCTACACCTTC.

This clonotype turned up a few times. The genes are TRBV6-2 or TRBV6-3 and TRBJ2-3; D unclear. The CDR3 extends over 14 amino acids. V was shortened by 2 bases and J by 0 bases, with 6 bases between the two germline ends. Looked up from germline, CDR1 is MNHEY and CDR2 is SVGEGT. CDR3 region: CASSYGRSTDTQYF. The CDR3 DNA sequence: TGTGCCAGCAGTTACGGACGCAGCACAGATACGCAGTATTTT.

This clonotype has at least ten counts. The chain recombines TRBV5-1 with TRBJ2-3; 11 bases map to TRBD2. CDR3 size: 16 residues. The V segment lost 4 bases and the J segment 2 bases; nucleotides outside the gene matches: 6. Germline values: CDR1 SGHRS, CDR2 YFSETQ. The CDR3 protein is CASSDNSGGVTDTQYF. CDR3 sequence (DNA): TGCGCCAGCAGCGACAATAGCGGGGGGGTCACAGATACGCAGTATTTT. The full variable domain, completed using reference TRBV5-1 and TRBJ2-3, is KAGVTQTPRYLIKTRGQQVTLSCSPISGHRSVSWYQQTPGQGLQFLFEYFSETQRNKGNFPGRFSGRQFSNSRSEMNVSTLELGDSALYLCASSDNSGGVTDTQYFGPGTRLTVL.

V is TRBV5-6 and J is TRBJ2-7; TRBD1 aligns across 10 bases. V lost 5 bases, J lost 6 bases, and 8 bases stayed unmatched. Per germline, CDR1 SGHDT and CDR2 YYEEEE. The length of the CDR3 is 14 residues. The CDR3 DNA reads TGTGCCAGCAGTCCGGGACAGGGGTTGCTCGAGCAGTACTTC. Protein: CASSPGQGLLEQYF.

A few counts support this clonotype. The V and J genes are TRBV9 and TRBJ1-2; D gene unclear. With 6 bases removed from V and 0 bases from J, the gap between germline ends came to 6 bases. The CDR3 runs 12 residues. CDR1 and CDR2 from the germline V gene are SGDLS and YYNGEE. The CDR3 DNA follows: TGTGCCAGCACTCCGGCTAACTATGGCTACACCTTC. Translation gives CASTPANYGYTF.